This TCR beta chain comes out of a study of glioma-infiltrating T cells after dendritic cell vaccination. Study information: Dendritic cell vaccination trial patients had either newly diagnosed or recurrent glioblastoma. Patients received three intradermal dendritic cell vaccine injections at biweekly intervals.

Time point given: after dendritic cell vaccination, including at tumor progression/relapse. PBMC were collected before vaccination, two weeks after the third vaccination, and at progression. The primer mix had 60 V beta and 13 J beta primers. Produced via immunoSEQ multiplex PCR; TCRdb's table is partial and in-frame only. Here the sample spans roughly 62,000 clones, about 79% being singletons. Trimming left V 1 base short and J 0 bases short, with 10 bases between. This CDR3 has 15 amino acids. CDR1 is SGHRS and CDR2 is YFSETQ in the germline V gene. The TCR sequence derives from a human donor with glioblastoma. This chain links TRBV5-1 with TRBJ1-1, with D unresolved. The material sequenced was blood, taken after dendritic cell vaccination. In DNA, the CDR3 is TGCGCCAGCAGCTTGTATGCAGCGCTGAACACTGAAGCTTTCTTT. Amino acid sequence: CASSLYAALNTEAFF. Full variable domain (remainder filled in from reference TRBV5-1 and TRBJ1-1): KAGVTQTPRYLIKTRGQQVTLSCSPISGHRSVSWYQQTPGQGLQFLFEYFSETQRNKGNFPGRFSGRQFSNSRSEMNVSTLELGDSALYLCASSLYAALNTEAFFGQGTRLTVV.